Here is one TCR beta chain with its context. Its cognate antigen is unknown. These data come from a study of cytomegalovirus exposure and HLA in healthy donors. The PCR made use of 60 Vbeta and 13 Jbeta primers. TCRdb's copy holds only in-frame clones and misses some; the assay was immunoSEQ multiplex PCR. The table shows around 170,000 clones, with over 70% occurring only once. Study observations and caveats: About 150 TCR beta chains were listed as cytomegalovirus-associated. An analysis done earlier found most TCR beta V segments productive about 87% or about 30% of the time.

The CDR3 covers 15 residues. Germline CDR1 SQVTM, CDR2 ANQGSEA. V dropped 3 bases and J dropped 0 bases, with 12 bases sitting between them. Sequencing used PBMCs. This clonotype was sampled from a woman between 50 and 59 years old in good health and CMV-seropositive. V is TRBV29-1 and J is TRBJ2-1; tentative D call: TRBD1 (6 bases). CDR3: CSVESPGVSYNEQFF. The DNA of the CDR3 is TGCAGCGTTGAGTCCCCAGGGGTCTCCTACAATGAGCAGTTCTTC.